This T cell receptor (beta chain) was obtained from a study of T cells in Graves' hyperthyroidism and ophthalmopathy. General study points: Model predictions of ophthalmopathy came a median approximately 6 months before onset.

This CDR3 has 18 residues. Germline V gives CDR1 SNHLY, CDR2 FYNNEI. Amplified TCR beta CDR3 regions derived from RNA transcripts. Primed by the HTBI set, a first-round RT-PCR was run on the TCR CDR3. In TCRdb, the multiplex PCR reads were re-called with MiXCR into one record per CDR3 protein. The table has around 370,000 distinct CDR3 sequences, approximately 17% seen once. Each diagnosis was grounded in clinical symptoms, serum thyroxine and TRAb, thyroid ultrasound, and orbital computed tomography. The source of the PBMCs was 10 ml of fresh peripheral blood. Regarding this clonotype: Its antigen is undetermined. One end of the junction fails to match germline, which may point to a read error.

The receptor comes from a man between 18 and 35 years old with Graves' ophthalmopathy. The sample taken for sequencing was blood. V gene TRBV2 combines with J gene TRBJ2-6, with TRBD1 identical over 12 bases. The CDR3 is CASSITGTGGSGANALTF. In DNA, the CDR3 is TGTGCCAGCAGTATCACCGGGACAGGGGGCTCTGGGGCCAACGCCCTGACTTTC.